What follows describes a single TCR beta chain. This clone was seen only a few times. Its antigen is currently not known. No base-level quality is on record; no much larger clone is a single base apart. The trim is 4 bases for V and 2 bases for J, with a gap of 12 bases between the germline ends. Its CDR3 holds 14 amino acids, cysteine through phenylalanine. Only the CDR3 DNA stays, 42 bases, in frame from base 1. CDR1 and CDR2 (SGHTA, FQGNSA) derive from the germline V gene. The cohort was made up of 666 healthy bone marrow donors. At the time of sampling, every cohort member was nominally healthy, though immune exposures that went unrecorded were likely present. The donor tested CMV seronegative, placing the donor among the 350 or so seronegative members of the cohort. A peripheral blood sample was provided by each donor, and peripheral blood mononuclear cells were used for TCR beta sequencing. The Qiagen DNeasy Blood Extraction Kit was used to extract genomic DNA from the blood cell samples.

This entry is derived from a study of cytomegalovirus exposure and HLA in healthy donors (dated by TCRdb to between 2016 and 2019). Background for the entire study: An earlier analysis of 587 of the donors reported about 260 Gb of sequence data and 95 million to 130 million unique TCR beta sequences obtained from about 180 million T cells. An earlier analysis of 587 of the donors used high-throughput TCR beta sequencing to judge whether each TCR beta V gene segment behaved as functional or pseudogenic. An early release covering about 600 HLA-typed donors comprised about 320 gigabases of sequencing data and 65 million to 100 million unique TCR sequences. The study was designed to test whether signatures of past pathogen exposure could be identified by cataloging public T cell receptors. Rather than using new phenotypic data, the later analysis identified candidate immune exposures from TCR beta sequences and from how often those sequences occurred across donors. In a later genetic analysis, genome-wide SNP genotypes for 398 of the 666 donors were used, and that subset was treated as a discovery cohort. HLA typing covered class I and class II loci at four-digit resolution. A separate validation cohort of 100 to 150 different subjects was used in addition to the approximately 640-subject first cohort. Donor age, sex, ethnicity and CMV serostatus were compiled alongside the repertoire data. A later analysis re-analyzed previously published TCR beta repertoires from 666 donors and added high-resolution HLA genotyping to study TCR occurrence patterns. The study used immunosequencing to profile the T cell repertoires of several hundred subjects and linked those repertoires to cytomegalovirus serostatus. Four to six DR-DQ haplotypes were handled as single units for association and clustering, since linkage in the cohort was strong. Of the 300 to 400 genotyped donors, 81% fell in the genetic ancestry cluster associated with self-reported Caucasian donors. Among about 370 genotyped donors of the cohort, an average of approximately 240,000 unique TCR beta nucleotide sequences was sequenced per donor, of which about 19% were non-productive. High-throughput TCR immunosequencing, statistical association of individual TCRs with disease status, and machine learning were combined to predict cytomegalovirus infection status. Every discovery cohort repertoire had been produced on one sequencing platform. Typing coverage varied by locus: about 620-630 donors for A, B, C, DRB1 and DQB1; about 520 for DQA1; about 600 for DPA1; around 490 for DPB1.

Beyond this particular receptor, the publication reports: Around 16 rarely observed V segments, including chromosome 9 orphons, were excluded from the earlier analysis of approximately 500 of the donors because counts were too low. Compared with equally common non-associated chains, HLA-associated TCR beta chains in a later analysis were more clonally expanded and had lower generation probabilities. The study listed 150 to 200 TCR beta chains as associated with cytomegalovirus. Correlated functional status among segregating V segments might reflect linkage disequilibrium, but an unknown experimental factor could not be ruled out. A later genetic analysis associated a missense DCLRE1C variant with V-gene and J-gene trimming of TCR beta chains, and an independent cohort replicated the association. In an earlier analysis of several hundred of the donors, most TCR beta V segments were observed in productive rearrangements about 87% or about 30% of the time, broadly matching IMGT annotations. Only TCR beta chains were sequenced in this cohort, and the absence of alpha or paired-chain data limited detectable features. The presence/absence analyses assumed that sequencing depth was roughly uniform across donors, and that assumption may not be true. Cytomegalovirus status was reported to be diagnosed by the classifier with high specificity and sensitivity in both the original and validation cohorts. Because HLA typing was missing for some donors at each locus, association tests included only the typed subset. A further reported finding was that TCR beta sequences accurately predicted the HLA-A and HLA-B alleles for most subjects in the first cohort. When HLA alleles, especially DR and DQ, strongly co-occurred, TCR associations were difficult to assign to individual alleles. Some IMGT-functional V segments, including TRBV6-2 and TRBV6-3, could not be told apart with the 87-base-pair reads, so those segments were excluded. A later analysis found that TCR association rates varied across HLA loci, with DRB1 alleles showing the most associated TCRs and HLA-C alleles the fewest. Several of the top co-occurrence clusters appeared to be linked to parvovirus B19, influenza, CMV and Epstein-Barr virus, according to a later analysis. At a false discovery rate of 0.05, a later analysis linked 16,951 TCR beta sequences to specific HLA alleles. A cluster of highly shared sequence variants was judged likely to be a technical artifact of the sequencing pipeline. A later analysis found that most CMV-associated TCR beta chains appeared HLA-restricted, with HLA associations seemingly driven largely by CMV exposure. Across donors, most TCR sequences were observed very rarely, whereas some public TCRs were present in many individuals. The authors suggested that the approach could potentially be extended to other disease states and immunological phenotypes. In vitro tests confirmed that three of the cytomegalovirus-associated TCR beta chains recognize cytomegalovirus antigens. The only immune exposure information available for the cohort was CMV serostatus. Compared with the roughly 700-donor mean, donors in an Asian-associated ancestry cluster had fewer N-insertions in productive TCRs, according to a later genetic analysis.

The method behind the library was the immunoSEQ multiplex PCR assay. For the multiplex PCR, a mixture combining 60 forward primers for TCR Vbeta segments and 13 reverse primers for TCR Jbeta segments was used. The CDR3 region of rearranged TCR beta genes was amplified from genomic DNA with a multiplex PCR assay. Amplified TCR beta libraries were sequenced as 87-base-pair reads on the Illumina HiSeq System. For the original study's pipeline: In a later analysis, 70 million to 95 million unique TCR beta chains were counted across the 500 to 850 repertoires, and about 9.9 million of these chains were shared by at least two donors. A nearest-neighbor algorithm error-corrected the raw reads and collapsed the reads into unique sequences, merging closely related sequences to remove PCR and sequencing errors. CDR3 sequences were aligned to IMGT reference sequences to assign V, D and J gene segments. For a sequence to be retained, a match of at least six nucleotides was required to both a V gene segment and a J gene segment. A rearrangement counted as productive if the CDR3 had no stop codons and remained in frame with V and J, and every other rearrangement counted as non-productive. CDR3 was defined by IMGT convention, running from the second conserved V-encoded cysteine to the conserved J-encoded phenylalanine. Sequences without an unambiguous match to a single V gene segment were excluded from the earlier analysis of several hundred of the donors. An earlier analysis of several hundred of the donors called V segments functional above 56.7% productive rearrangements and segregating when the between-donor standard deviation exceeded 5%. A statistical classification framework was developed to diagnose cytomegalovirus status using the catalog of TCR beta chain sequences. A later analysis assigned V and J genes by comparing TCR nucleotide sequences with IMGT/GENE-DB human TR gene sequences. The TCRdist pipeline was used in a later analysis to assign CDR3 sequences and most-parsimonious VDJ recombination scenarios. In a later analysis, each TCR beta chain was defined by its CDR3 amino acid sequence together with its V-gene family, and reads lacking a unique V-gene family were excluded. To address suspected cross-contamination and a sequencing artifact, a later analysis removed some 620 highly shared, low-generation-probability nucleotide sequences. In a later analysis, a clonal expansion index was calculated for each public chain from normalized within-repertoire ranks of inferred template counts. In a later analysis, generation probabilities were computed with a VDJ recombination model fitted to out-of-frame rearrangements, and the resulting probabilities were checked against IGoR. In a later analysis, hypergeometric tests were used to score TCR-TCR, TCR-HLA and TCR-CMV co-occurrence, with a repertoire-size bias correction applied to TCR pairs. To estimate false discovery rates, a later analysis permuted the HLA or CMV assignments 20 times. In a later analysis, co-occurring TCRs were grouped with DBSCAN, and TCRdist sequence similarity was added when clustering was performed within HLA-allele-positive subsets. Co-occurrence clustering excluded repertoires with fewer than 30,000 or more than 120,000 public chains, plus five with anomalous nucleotide sharing. Drawn from immuneACCESS, this table holds only the in-frame rearrangements with V and J called that TCRdb kept. Clones are partly lost; checked studies trace under half to an unresolved V gene and leave the rest unexplained. V and J calls and clone size come straight from that table; D and trimming were deduced from the DNA. Recorded for this sample are about 110,000 clones; 75% to 80% of them occurred a single time. The ten largest clones represent around 1.3% of the sample.

The receptor was derived from a woman in her twenties or thirties in good health and CMV-seronegative. Recombination connected TRBV7-2 to TRBJ2-7; the D region possibly corresponds to TRBD2 (6 bases align). The source material was PBMCs. The DNA is as follows: TGTGCCAGCAGCTCCGGAGGGGAAACCTACGAGCAGTACTTC. It codes for CASSSGGETYEQYF.